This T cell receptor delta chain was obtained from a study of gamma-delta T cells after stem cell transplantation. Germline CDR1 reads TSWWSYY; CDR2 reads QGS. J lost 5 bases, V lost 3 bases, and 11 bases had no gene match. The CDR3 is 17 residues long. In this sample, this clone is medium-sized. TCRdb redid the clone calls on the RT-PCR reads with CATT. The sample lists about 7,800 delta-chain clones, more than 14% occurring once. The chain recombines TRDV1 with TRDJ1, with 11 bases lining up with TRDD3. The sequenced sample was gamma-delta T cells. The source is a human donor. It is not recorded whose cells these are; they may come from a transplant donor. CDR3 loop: CALGDTGHWGIMDKLIF. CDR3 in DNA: TGTGCTCTTGGGGATACAGGTCACTGGGGGATAATGGATAAACTCATCTTT.